This T cell receptor beta chain was identified during a study of immune cell composition in non-small cell lung cancer. Study-level points and caveats: Tumour-associated clones >0.5% occurred in roughly a third of adenocarcinomas, roughly four fifths of squamous. Tumour TCR-beta clonality was not significantly tied to smoking pack-years. Dominant in vivo tumour-associated clones were not shown to share tumour-reactive sequences.

DNA was extracted from unsorted cell suspensions stored frozen. Clones were sequenced by immunoSEQ multiplex PCR, and TCRdb holds only the in-frame ones, with some missing. In the table there are 7,000 to 8,000 clones, 68% of which are singletons. In this sample, this clone turned up once. Its cognate antigen is unknown. Trimming at V came to 5 bases and at J to 7 bases, leaving 4 bases not matched to a gene. CDR1 MGHRA and CDR2 YSYEKL come from the germline V gene. The length of the CDR3 is 14 residues. What was sequenced was lung tumor tissue. The chain links TRBV4-1 to TRBJ2-2; 10 bases line up with TRBD2. This clonotype was sampled from a human donor with non-small cell lung cancer. The CDR3 region is CASSAAGGGGELFF. Written as DNA, the CDR3 is TGCGCCAGCAGCGCAGCGGGAGGGGGCGGGGAGCTGTTTTTT.